These 10 T cell receptor beta chains were sequenced from one sample in a study of T cell repertoires in cytomegalovirus infection. TCRdb called the reads again in MiXCR, with one record for every CDR3 protein. Seen here are over 150,000 distinct CDR3 sequences, roughly an eighth observed once, and the top ten hold roughly a quarter. Specimen: PBMCs. These receptors were taken from a human donor in good health (CMV status not recorded). Some clones in this sample may be carry-over from other donors' samples.

In this sample, this clonotype turned up a few times. The chain carries TRBV4-1 and TRBJ1-1, with D unresolved. The V and J ends lost 5 bases and 2 bases respectively, with 12 bases between them. The CDR3 runs to 14 residues. CDR1 is MGHRA, CDR2 YSYEKL, per germline. For the CDR3, the DNA is TGCGCCAGCAGCATCGGACGGGAAAACACTGAAGCTTTCTTT. Encoded protein: CASSIGRENTEAFF.

This clonotype was recorded at least ten times. This rearrangement joins TRBV7-2 to TRBJ2-7, with 8 bases aligning to TRBD1. This CDR3 is built from 16 residues. The ends lost 0 bases at V and 2 bases at J; junction bases unmatched: 6. CDR1 and CDR2 (germline): SGHTA, FQGNSA. CDR3 DNA sequence: TGTGCCAGCAGCTTAGCCCCGGCGACAGGGGCCTACGAGCAGTACTTC. Translated: CASSLAPATGAYEQYF.

The chain couples TRBV7-2 to TRBJ1-5, with 8 bases that match TRBD1. The CDR3 totals 15 residues. Germline CDR1 SGHTA, CDR2 FQGNSA. V trimming: 5 bases; J trimming: 4 bases; junction bases outside the gene matches: 7. CDR3 in amino acids: CASSPGTGWNQPQHF. DNA for the CDR3: TGTGCCAGCAGCCCCGGGACAGGTTGGAATCAGCCCCAGCATTTT.

As regards this clonotype: A much larger clone lies one base from this, so it may be a read error. This rearrangement joins TRBV11-2 to TRBJ1-1; D not certain. V dropped 2 bases and J dropped 4 bases, with 11 bases sitting between them. CDR1 SGHAT and CDR2 FQNNGV come from the germline V gene. CDR3 size: 14 residues. CDR3 coding DNA: TGTGCCAGCAGCTTAAGGGCGAGGTTCACTGAAGCTTTCTTT. It is translated as CASSLRARFTEAFF. Full variable domain (remainder filled in from reference TRBV11-2 and TRBJ1-1): EAGVAQSPRYKIIEKRQSVAFWCNPISGHATLYWYQQILGQGPKLLIQFQNNGVVDDSQLPKDRFSAERLKGVDSTLKIQPAKLEDSAVYLCASSLRARFTEAFFGQGTRLTVV.

The CDR3 sequence: CSGWTVSYEQYF. The CDR3 region has the DNA TGCAGCGGGTGGACTGTGTCCTACGAGCAGTACTTC. The chain is built from TRBV29-1 and TRBJ2-7, with D possibly TRBD2 on 5 matching bases. The length of the CDR3 is 12 residues. V shed 7 bases and J shed 1 base, with 11 bases lying between them. CDR1 is SQVTM, CDR2 ANQGSEA, per germline.

This chain uses TRBV7-9 with TRBJ2-3; a possible D gene is TRBD2 (5 bases). Germline CDR1 reads SEHNR; CDR2 reads FQNEAQ (reference sequence). The V and J ends lost 1 base and 3 bases respectively, with 11 bases between them. The CDR3 loop spans 15 amino acids. The CDR3: CASSLGRLKTDTQYF. CDR3 in DNA: TGTGCCAGCAGCTTAGGGAGGCTTAAGACAGATACGCAGTATTTT.

This clonotype has ten or more counts. The chain links TRBV4-1 to TRBJ2-7, with D possibly being TRBD1 (5 bases). This CDR3 region has 13 residues. The V gene's germline CDR1 is MGHRA and CDR2 YSYEKL. V was shortened by 5 bases and J by 1 base, with 9 bases between the two germline ends. The CDR3 sequence: CASSRGPSYEQYF. In nucleotides, the CDR3 is TGCGCCAGCAGCAGGGGTCCGTCCTACGAGCAGTACTTC.

The gene calls are TRBV29-1 and TRBJ2-1; TRBD1 is a possible D gene (5 bases). The CDR3 sequence is 12 residues long. V lost 3 bases, J lost 10 bases, and 13 bases lay in between. Germline CDR1 is SQVTM and CDR2 is ANQGSEA. The CDR3 spells CSVDFQGAEQFF. CDR3 DNA: TGCAGCGTTGATTTCCAGGGTGCCGAGCAGTTCTTC.

This clonotype appeared many times. The chain employs TRBV6-1 and TRBJ1-1; TRBD1 is a possible D gene (5 bases). Germline CDR1 is MNHNS and CDR2 is SASEGT. The V end was cut by 5 bases, the J end by 2 bases, with 15 bases between. CDR3 length: 15 residues. For the CDR3, the DNA is TGTGCCAGCAGTTCTAGACAGTCTGGCAACACTGAAGCTTTCTTT. It translates to CASSSRQSGNTEAFF.

This clonotype was picked up many times. V gene TRBV2 combines with J gene TRBJ1-3; D remains unclear. The V gene lost 8 bases and the J gene lost 0 bases, with 11 bases spanning the gap. The germline gives CDR1 SNHLY, CDR2 FYNNEI. The CDR3 is 14 amino acids. For the CDR3, the DNA is TGTGCCAGCGTCGTCCGGACCTCTGGAAACACCATATATTTT. Its protein is CASVVRTSGNTIYF. The full variable domain, its missing parts supplied by reference TRBV2 and TRBJ1-3, is EPEVTQTPSHQVTQMGQEVILRCVPISNHLYFYWYRQILGQKVEFLVSFYNNEISEKSEIFDDQFSVERPDGSNFTLKIRSTKLEDSAMYFCASVVRTSGNTIYFGEGSWLTVV.